The 6 T cell receptor beta chains listed next were all sequenced from one sample in a study of shared clonotypes between healthy human individuals (dated by TCRdb to 2019 to 2021). Receptor amplification or capture employed the immunoSEQ multiplex PCR assay. The immuneACCESS repertoire file appears here via TCRdb, limited to in-frame rearrangements. These files lack a portion of the clones; in checked studies, under half of the deficit traces to unresolved V genes, and the cause of the others is not known. Here the sample has more than 2 million clones; approximately 94% occur a single time. Clones ranked in the top ten supply 0.1% to 0.15% of the sample. The sequencing sample was made of naive CD4+ T cells sorted from blood. The intended sense of this specimen's cell subset or site label: CD45RA+ positively selected. The receptor set was obtained from a man aged 18 to 35 in good health.

J is TRBJ2-1 and V is TRBV7-2, with D perhaps TRBD1 or TRBD2 (6 bases each). The CDR3 runs to 16 residues. Trimming shortened V by 1 base and J by 5 bases, and 15 bases separated the two germline ends. CDR1 and CDR2 (germline): SGHTA, FQGNSA. CDR3 coding DNA: TGTGCCAGCAGCTTAGTACGGGGGCCGCCGAACAATGAGCAGTTCTTC. This gives the protein CASSLVRGPPNNEQFF.

The chain employs TRBV12-5 and TRBJ2-1, with D tentatively TRBD1 (5 bases). Germline V gives CDR1 LGHNT, CDR2 FRNRAP. The V end was cut by 3 bases, the J end by 8 bases, with 5 bases between. The length of the CDR3 is 11 residues. The CDR3: CASGLGDEQFF. The CDR3 DNA sequence: TGTGCTAGTGGTTTAGGGGATGAGCAGTTCTTC.

The J gene is TRBJ2-5, the V gene TRBV10-3; TRBD2 matches 10 bases. In germline, CDR1 is ENHRY, CDR2 SYGVKD. There are 19 residues in the CDR3. V shed 2 bases and J 5 bases; nucleotides not matched to a gene: 17. The CDR3 protein is CAISEDPGGWLAGVETQYF. CDR3 in DNA: TGTGCCATCAGTGAGGATCCTGGGGGCTGGCTAGCGGGAGTGGAGACCCAGTACTTC.

V usage is TRBV7-2 and J usage is TRBJ1-3; D remains unclear. The CDR3 has 15 amino acids. The ends were cut back, 5 bases at V and 1 base at J, with 12 bases in the middle. Germline CDR1 reads SGHTA; CDR2 reads FQGNSA. The CDR3 spells CASSQVGLSGNTIYF. The CDR3, as DNA: TGTGCCAGCAGCCAAGTGGGTCTATCTGGAAACACCATATATTTT.

The rearrangement links TRBV19 to TRBJ1-6, with 7 bases identical to TRBD1. CDR1 is LNHDA and CDR2 is SQIVND in the germline V gene (reference sequence). CDR3 length: 13 residues. J was trimmed by 7 bases and V by 8 bases; bases with no gene match: 5. The DNA for the CDR3 is TGTGCCAGTGAGGACAGGAGGAATTCACCCCTCCACTTT. Encoded protein: CASEDRRNSPLHF.

V gene TRBV5-4 combines with J gene TRBJ2-7, with TRBD1 matching over 9 bases. This CDR3 comprises 13 residues. The J segment lost 2 bases and the V segment lost 9 bases, leaving 6 bases of the junction unmatched. The germline V gene encodes CDR1 SGHNT and CDR2 YYREEE (reference sequence). The CDR3 DNA reads TGTGCCACAACGGGACAGGGCCCCTACGAGCAGTACTTC. Translated, it gives CATTGQGPYEQYF.